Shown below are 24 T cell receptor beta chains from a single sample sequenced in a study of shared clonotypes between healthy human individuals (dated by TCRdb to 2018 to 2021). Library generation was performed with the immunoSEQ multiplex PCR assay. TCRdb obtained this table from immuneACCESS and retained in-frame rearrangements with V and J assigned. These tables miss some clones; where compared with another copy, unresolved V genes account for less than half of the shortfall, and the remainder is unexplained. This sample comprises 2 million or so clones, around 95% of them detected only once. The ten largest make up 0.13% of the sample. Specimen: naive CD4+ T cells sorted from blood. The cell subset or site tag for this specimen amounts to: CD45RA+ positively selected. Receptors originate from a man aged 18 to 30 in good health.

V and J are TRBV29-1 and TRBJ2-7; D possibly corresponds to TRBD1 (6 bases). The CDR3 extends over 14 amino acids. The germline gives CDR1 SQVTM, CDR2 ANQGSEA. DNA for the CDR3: TGCAGGCCACCCCAGTGGGGGCCGACCTACGAGCAGTACTTC. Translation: CRPPQWGPTYEQYF.

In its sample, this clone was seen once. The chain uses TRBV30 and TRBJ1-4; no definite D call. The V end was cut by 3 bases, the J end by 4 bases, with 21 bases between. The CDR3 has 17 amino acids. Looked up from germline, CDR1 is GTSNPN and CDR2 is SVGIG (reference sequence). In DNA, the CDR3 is TGTGCCTGGAGACCACAAGTGGTGCAGGCAGTTAATGAAAAACTGTTTTTT. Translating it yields CAWRPQVVQAVNEKLFF.

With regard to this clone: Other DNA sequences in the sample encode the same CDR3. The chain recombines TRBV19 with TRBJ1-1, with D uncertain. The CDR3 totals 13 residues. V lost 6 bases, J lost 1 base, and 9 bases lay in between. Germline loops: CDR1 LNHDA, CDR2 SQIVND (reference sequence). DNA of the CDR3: TGTGCCAGTAGCTCTACAGCGAACACTGAAGCTTTCTTT. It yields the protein CASSSTANTEAFF. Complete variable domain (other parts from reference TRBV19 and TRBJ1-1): DGGITQSPKYLFRKEGQNVTLSCEQNLNHDAMYWYRQDPGQGLRLIYYSQIVNDFQKGDIAEGYSVSREKKESFPLTVTSAQKNPTAFYLCASSSTANTEAFFGQGTRLTVV.

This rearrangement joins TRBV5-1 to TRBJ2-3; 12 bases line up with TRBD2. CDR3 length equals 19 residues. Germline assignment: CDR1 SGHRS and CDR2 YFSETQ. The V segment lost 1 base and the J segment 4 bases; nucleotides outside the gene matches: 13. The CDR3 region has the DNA TGCGCCAGCAGCTTGTGGACTGGTCTAGCGGGAGGGCCCTCAGATACGCAGTATTTT. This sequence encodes CASSLWTGLAGGPSDTQYF.

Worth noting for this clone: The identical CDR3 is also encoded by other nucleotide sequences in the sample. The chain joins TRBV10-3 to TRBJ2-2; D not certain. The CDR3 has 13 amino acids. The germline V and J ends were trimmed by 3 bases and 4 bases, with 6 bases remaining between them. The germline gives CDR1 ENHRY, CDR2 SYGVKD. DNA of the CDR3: TGTGCCATCAGTGATTTAGGCACCGGGGAGCTGTTTTTT. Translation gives CAISDLGTGELFF.

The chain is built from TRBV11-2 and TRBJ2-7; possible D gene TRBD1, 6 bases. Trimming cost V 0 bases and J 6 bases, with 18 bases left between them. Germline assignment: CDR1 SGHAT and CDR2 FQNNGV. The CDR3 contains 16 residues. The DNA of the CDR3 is TGTGCCAGCAGCTTAGATCTTCGAATCGTAGGGGGCGAGCAGTACTTC. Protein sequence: CASSLDLRIVGGEQYF.

The CDR3 spells CASSLSTSGGQDTQYF. DNA of the CDR3: TGTGCCAGCAGCTTAAGTACCAGCGGGGGGCAAGATACGCAGTATTTT. This chain links TRBV7-2 with TRBJ2-3; TRBD2 matches at 9 bases. The germline gives CDR1 SGHTA, CDR2 FQGNSA. The CDR3 runs to 16 residues. V was clipped by 2 bases and J by 5 bases; unmatched bases: 8.

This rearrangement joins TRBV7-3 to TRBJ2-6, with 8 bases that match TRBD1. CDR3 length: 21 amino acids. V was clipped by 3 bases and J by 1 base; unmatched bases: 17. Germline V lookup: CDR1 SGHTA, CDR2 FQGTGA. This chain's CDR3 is CASSFPMPGGSPASGANVLTF. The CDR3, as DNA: TGTGCCAGCAGCTTCCCAATGCCAGGGGGCAGTCCTGCATCTGGGGCCAACGTCCTGACTTTC. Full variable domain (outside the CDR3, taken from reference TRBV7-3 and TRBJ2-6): GAGVSQTPSNKVTEKGKYVELRCDPISGHTALYWYRQSLGQGPEFLIYFQGTGAADDSGLPNDRFFAVRPEGSVSTLKIQRTERGDSAVYLCASSFPMPGGSPASGANVLTFGAGSRLTVL.

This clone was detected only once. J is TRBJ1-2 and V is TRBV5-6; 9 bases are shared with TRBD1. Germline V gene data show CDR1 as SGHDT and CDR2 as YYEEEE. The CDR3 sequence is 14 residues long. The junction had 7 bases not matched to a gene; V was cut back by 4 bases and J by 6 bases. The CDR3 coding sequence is TGTGCCAGCAGCGAAACAGGGGGCGAACATGGCTACACCTTC. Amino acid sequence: CASSETGGEHGYTF.

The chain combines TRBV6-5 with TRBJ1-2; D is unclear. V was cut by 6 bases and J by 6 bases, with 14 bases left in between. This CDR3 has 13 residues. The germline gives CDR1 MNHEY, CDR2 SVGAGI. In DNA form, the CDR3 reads TGTGCCAGCAGACTCCGGGATTCCAATGGCTACACCTTC. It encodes CASRLRDSNGYTF.

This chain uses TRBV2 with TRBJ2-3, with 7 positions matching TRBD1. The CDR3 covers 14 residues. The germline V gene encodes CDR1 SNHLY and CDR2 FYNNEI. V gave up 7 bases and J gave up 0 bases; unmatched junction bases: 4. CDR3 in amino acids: CASKDRYSTDTQYF. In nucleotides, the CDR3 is TGTGCCAGCAAGGACAGGTATAGCACAGATACGCAGTATTTT.

In nucleotides, the CDR3 is TGTGCCAGCAGCTTATCGGCACAGATGAACACTGAAGCTTTCTTT. This encodes CASSLSAQMNTEAFF. This rearrangement joins TRBV7-9 to TRBJ1-1; D not certain. This CDR3 spans 15 amino acids. Germline loops: CDR1 SEHNR, CDR2 FQNEAQ (reference sequence). V shed 2 bases and J shed 0 bases, with 10 bases lying between them.

The DNA for the CDR3 is TGTGCCAGCAGCGCCCACGTGGGGTCGAACACTGAAGCTTTCTTT. Encoded protein: CASSAHVGSNTEAFF. The chain couples TRBV9 to TRBJ1-1, with D uncertain. The CDR3 sequence is 15 residues long. Trimming left V 3 bases short and J 1 base short, with 13 bases between. Germline V gives CDR1 SGDLS, CDR2 YYNGEE.

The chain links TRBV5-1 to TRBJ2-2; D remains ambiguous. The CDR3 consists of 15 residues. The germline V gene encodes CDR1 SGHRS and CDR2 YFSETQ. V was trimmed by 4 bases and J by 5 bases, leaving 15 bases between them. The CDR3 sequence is CASSVETSRTGELFF. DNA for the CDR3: TGCGCCAGCAGCGTGGAGACGAGTAGAACCGGGGAGCTGTTTTTT.

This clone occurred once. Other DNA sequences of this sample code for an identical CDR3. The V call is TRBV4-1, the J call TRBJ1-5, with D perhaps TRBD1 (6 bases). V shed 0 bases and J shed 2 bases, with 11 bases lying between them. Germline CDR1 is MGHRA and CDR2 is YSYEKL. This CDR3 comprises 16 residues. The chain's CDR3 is CASSQDRGFGNQPQHF. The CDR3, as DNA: TGCGCCAGCAGCCAAGACAGGGGTTTCGGCAATCAGCCCCAGCATTTT.

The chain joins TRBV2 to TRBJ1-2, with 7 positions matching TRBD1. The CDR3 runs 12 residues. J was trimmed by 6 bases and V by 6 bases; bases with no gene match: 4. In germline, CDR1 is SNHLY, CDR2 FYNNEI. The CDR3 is CASRADRDGYTF. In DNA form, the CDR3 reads TGTGCCAGCAGGGCCGACAGGGATGGCTACACCTTC.

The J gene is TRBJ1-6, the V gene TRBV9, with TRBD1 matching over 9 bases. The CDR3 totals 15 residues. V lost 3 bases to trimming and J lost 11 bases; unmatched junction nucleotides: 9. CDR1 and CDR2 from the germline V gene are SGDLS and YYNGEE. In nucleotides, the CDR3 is TGTGCCAGCAGCGCCCGGGACAGGGACTATACACCCCTCCACTTT. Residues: CASSARDRDYTPLHF.

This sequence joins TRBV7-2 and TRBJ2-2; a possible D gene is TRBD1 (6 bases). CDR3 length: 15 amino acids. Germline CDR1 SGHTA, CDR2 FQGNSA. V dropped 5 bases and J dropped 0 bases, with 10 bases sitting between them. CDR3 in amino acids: CASSVQGSNTGELFF. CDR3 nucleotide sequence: TGTGCCAGCAGCGTACAGGGTTCGAACACCGGGGAGCTGTTTTTT.

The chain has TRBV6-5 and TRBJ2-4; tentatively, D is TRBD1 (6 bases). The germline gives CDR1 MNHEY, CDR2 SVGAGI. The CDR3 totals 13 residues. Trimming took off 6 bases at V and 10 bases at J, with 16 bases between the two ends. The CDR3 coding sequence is TGTGCCAGCAGCACCTACGGACAGCCGATTCAGTACTTC. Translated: CASSTYGQPIQYF.

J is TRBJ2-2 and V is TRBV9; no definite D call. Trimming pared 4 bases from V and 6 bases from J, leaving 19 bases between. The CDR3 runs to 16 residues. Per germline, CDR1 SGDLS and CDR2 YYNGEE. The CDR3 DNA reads TGTGCCAGCAGCCTAACCGGGCCCCTGGTGGCCGGGGAGCTGTTTTTT. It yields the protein CASSLTGPLVAGELFF. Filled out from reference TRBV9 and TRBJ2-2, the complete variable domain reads DSGVTQTPKHLITATGQRVTLRCSPRSGDLSVYWYQQSLDQGLQFLIQYYNGEERAKGNILERFSAQQFPDLHSELNLSSLELGDSALYFCASSLTGPLVAGELFFGEGSRLTVL.

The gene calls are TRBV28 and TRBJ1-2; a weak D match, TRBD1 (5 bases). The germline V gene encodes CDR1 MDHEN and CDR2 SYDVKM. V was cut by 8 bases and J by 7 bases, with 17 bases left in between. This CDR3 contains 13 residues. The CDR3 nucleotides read TGTGCCAGCGCCACGGGTGGGGCGCGTGGCTACACCTTC. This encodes CASATGGARGYTF.

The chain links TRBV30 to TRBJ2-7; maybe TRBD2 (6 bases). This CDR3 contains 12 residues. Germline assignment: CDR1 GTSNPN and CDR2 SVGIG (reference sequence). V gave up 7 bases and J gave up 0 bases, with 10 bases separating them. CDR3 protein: CASGLNSYEQYF. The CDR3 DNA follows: TGTGCCTCGGGACTGAACTCCTACGAGCAGTACTTC.

CDR3 bases: TGCGCCAGCAGCTTTGGTCCCGAGGGGGATACGCAGTATTTT. As protein: CASSFGPEGDTQYF. This chain connects TRBV5-1 to TRBJ2-3, with D possibly being TRBD1 or TRBD2 (5 bases each). Deletions cut 2 bases from V and 6 bases from J, with 13 bases between. The CDR3 has 14 amino acids. Germline loops: CDR1 SGHRS, CDR2 YFSETQ. Together with reference TRBV5-1 and TRBJ2-3, the CDR3 gives the full variable domain: KAGVTQTPRYLIKTRGQQVTLSCSPISGHRSVSWYQQTPGQGLQFLFEYFSETQRNKGNFPGRFSGRQFSNSRSEMNVSTLELGDSALYLCASSFGPEGDTQYFGPGTRLTVL.

Here the CDR3 reads CASSATSGSYNEQFF. Here the CDR3 DNA reads TGTGCCAGCAGCGCTACTAGCGGGTCCTACAATGAGCAGTTCTTC. This rearrangement joins TRBV7-2 to TRBJ2-1; 9 positions agree with TRBD2. There are 15 residues in the CDR3. Germline V lookup: CDR1 SGHTA, CDR2 FQGNSA. The V gene end was trimmed by 5 bases and the J gene end by 1 base; junction bases not matched to a gene: 3.